Included here is one T cell receptor beta chain sequence, with context. TCRdb's copy holds only in-frame clones and misses some; the assay was immunoSEQ multiplex PCR. The data hold 550,000 to 800,000 clones, with approximately 79% observed a single time. The data belong to a study of shared clonotypes between healthy human individuals. The TCR was taken from a woman aged 30 to 39 in good health. Sequencing used memory CD4+ T cells sorted from blood. Subset defined: CD45RA-negative fraction.

CDR3 residues: CASSRNRVDRFF. CDR3 nucleotides: TGTGCCAGCAGTCGCAACAGGGTGGATCGGTTCTTC. This chain links TRBV6-1 with TRBJ2-1; D may be TRBD1 (6 bases). CDR1 and CDR2 (germline): MNHNS, SASEGT. V lost 5 bases, J lost 15 bases, and 17 bases lay in between. The CDR3 length is 12 residues.